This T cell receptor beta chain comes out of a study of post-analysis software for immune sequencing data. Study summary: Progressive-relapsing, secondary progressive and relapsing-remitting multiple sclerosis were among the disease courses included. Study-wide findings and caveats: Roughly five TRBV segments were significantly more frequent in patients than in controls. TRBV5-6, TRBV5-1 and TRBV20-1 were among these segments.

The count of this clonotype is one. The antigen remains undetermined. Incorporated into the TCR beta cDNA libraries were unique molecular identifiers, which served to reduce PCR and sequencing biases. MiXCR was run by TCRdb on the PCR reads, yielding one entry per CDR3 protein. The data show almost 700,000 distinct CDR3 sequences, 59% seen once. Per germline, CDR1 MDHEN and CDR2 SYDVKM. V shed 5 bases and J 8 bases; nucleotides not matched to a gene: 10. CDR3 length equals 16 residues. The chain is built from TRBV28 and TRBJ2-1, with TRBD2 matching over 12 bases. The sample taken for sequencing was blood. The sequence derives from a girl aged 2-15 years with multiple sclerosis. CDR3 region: CASSMPTSGSRDEQFF. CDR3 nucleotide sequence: TGTGCCAGCAGTATGCCGACTAGCGGGAGTCGCGATGAGCAGTTCTTC.